The present T cell receptor beta chain was sequenced within a study of T cell changes during pregnancy in multiple sclerosis (dated by TCRdb to between 2018 and 2021). Broadly, across the study: The study examined how the T cell repertoire changed over the course of pregnancy in women with multiple sclerosis.

V lost 5 bases and J lost 0 bases; the stretch between them is 7 bases long. The germline V gene (reference sequence) sets CDR1 to SEHNR and CDR2 to FQNEAQ. Reading from cysteine to phenylalanine, the CDR3 counts 13 amino acids. The entry retains the CDR3 DNA only, 39 bases that are in frame from base 1. A word on this clone: This clone's antigen is unknown. The input lacks base qualities; no much larger clone sits a single base away.

Receptor libraries were prepared by the immunoSEQ multiplex PCR assay. TCRdb holds this immuneACCESS table with in-frame rearrangements only. Some clones are missing; in checked studies, unresolved V genes explain under half, and the rest has no known cause. Counted in this sample were tens of thousands of clones; 80% to 90% of them appeared once. The ten largest clones represent about 6.9% of the sample. Sequencing was performed on CD8+ T cells from peripheral blood mononuclear cells, taken in the second trimester of pregnancy. The chain was built from TRBV7-9 and TRBJ2-5, and possibly TRBD1, on 5 matching bases. The receptor's source is a female donor with multiple sclerosis, enrolled in a pregnancy study. The CDR3 sequence is CASSQQDQETQYF. The sequenced DNA is TGTGCCAGCAGCCAACAGGACCAAGAGACCCAGTACTTC.